The 11 T cell receptor beta chains listed next were all sequenced from one sample in a study of CD8 T cells in Susac syndrome (dated by TCRdb to 2018 to 2020). Libraries were prepared through the immunoSEQ multiplex PCR assay. RNA was extracted using the RNeasy kit, and roughly 0.5 to 1 microgram was reverse transcribed with random hexamers. TCRdb redid the processing of the public reads, applying fastp at Q25 and MiXCR, and retained in-frame beta chains. Rows with a matching CDR3 protein are joined into one entry that keeps the most common DNA and genes. The sample records about 170,000 distinct CDR3 sequences, roughly 92% of which are singletons. Approximately 0.09% of the sample comes from the top ten. Sequenced: CD4+ T cells from PBMCs. Receptors originate from a human donor with multiple sclerosis.

The V and J genes are TRBV7-9 and TRBJ1-1, with unresolved D. The germline V gene has CDR1 SEHNR and CDR2 FQNEAQ (reference sequence). CDR3 length: 15 amino acids. Trimming stripped 4 bases from V and 2 bases from J, with 14 bases between. The CDR3 here is CASSYQRSPNTEAFF. CDR3 DNA: TGTGCCAGCAGCTACCAAAGGAGCCCAAACACTGAAGCTTTCTTT.

The rearrangement joins TRBV20-1 to TRBJ2-5; TRBD1 matches 7 bases. The CDR3 length is 12 residues. After removal of 5 bases from V and 0 bases from J, the junction contained 0 bases not matched to a gene. Germline V gives CDR1 DFQATT, CDR2 SNEGSKA (reference sequence). CDR3: CSAGTDQETQYF. The CDR3 DNA is TGCAGTGCTGGGACAGACCAAGAGACCCAGTACTTC.

A few counts support this clonotype. This chain links TRBV19 with TRBJ1-5; TRBD1 might be the D (6 bases). V lost 6 bases and J 1 base, leaving 13 bases between the germline ends. The CDR3 contains 15 residues. CDR1 and CDR2 from the germline V gene are LNHDA and SQIVND (reference sequence). CDR3 protein: CASSLGGLSNQPQHF. In DNA form, the CDR3 reads TGTGCCAGTAGCTTGGGGGGGCTCAGCAATCAGCCCCAGCATTTT.

The chain carries TRBV7-3 and TRBJ2-2; D possibly matches TRBD1 or TRBD2 (6 bases each). V gave up 6 bases and J gave up 7 bases, with 21 bases separating them. This CDR3 has 16 amino acids. CDR1 and CDR2 (germline): SGHTA, FQGTGA. The CDR3 DNA reads as TGTGCCAGCAGACCTTTTCAGGGGCTCGGGAGCGGGGAGCTGTTTTTT. It encodes CASRPFQGLGSGELFF.

The rearrangement uses TRBV7-2 and TRBJ1-1; D is perhaps TRBD1 (5 bases). V lost 4 bases, J lost 2 bases, and 17 bases lay in between. In germline, CDR1 is SGHTA, CDR2 FQGNSA. The CDR3 length is 16 residues. CDR3 in amino acids: CASSSWGGADNTEAFF. The CDR3 DNA follows: TGTGCCAGCAGCTCGTGGGGCGGCGCGGATAACACTGAAGCTTTCTTT.

V gene TRBV5-4 combines with J gene TRBJ2-6, with a possible D match to TRBD2 (5 bases). Trimming stripped 3 bases from V and 2 bases from J, with 6 bases between. Germline loops: CDR1 SGHNT, CDR2 YYREEE (reference sequence). The CDR3 totals 14 residues. The CDR3, as DNA: TGTGCCAGCAGCTGGAGGACTGGGGCCAACGTCCTGACTTTC. Residues: CASSWRTGANVLTF.

Written as DNA, the CDR3 is TGTGCCAGCAGGGCAGGGAGCAATCAGCCCCAGCATTTT. Translated, it gives CASRAGSNQPQHF. The V gene is TRBV6-7, the J gene TRBJ1-5; weak D call: TRBD1 (5 bases). TRBV6-7 carries the ORF label, with uncertain function. V lost 6 bases and J lost 1, with 7 bases in between. CDR3 length equals 13 residues.

The chain is built from TRBV12-3 or TRBV12-4 and TRBJ1-2; tentative D call: TRBD1 (6 bases). The CDR3 runs to 12 residues. V was clipped by 6 bases and J by 8 bases, with 13 bases between them. CDR3 sequence (DNA): TGTGCCAGCAGGACGACAGGTGGAGGCTACACCTTC. Amino acid sequence: CASRTTGGGYTF.

This clonotype was detected a few times. Here the CDR3 DNA reads TGTGCCAGCAGCCCCATAGGCAGACAGACCTCCTACGAGCAGTACTTC. Protein product: CASSPIGRQTSYEQYF. The chain joins TRBV11-2 to TRBJ2-7, with D possibly matching TRBD1 (5 bases). The CDR3 contains 16 residues. The V gene lost 5 bases and the J gene lost 0 bases, with 17 bases spanning the gap. Germline V lookup: CDR1 SGHAT, CDR2 FQNNGV.

The chain combines TRBV12-3 or TRBV12-4 with TRBJ2-7; maybe TRBD2 (6 bases). The CDR3 loop spans 16 amino acids. Trimming removed 5 bases from V and 7 bases from J, with 24 bases in between. This CDR3 reads CASSPPLGLTFREQYF. Written as DNA, the CDR3 is TGTGCCAGCAGTCCCCCCCTGGGACTCACCTTCAGGGAGCAGTACTTC.

The rearrangement links TRBV20-1 to TRBJ1-2; TRBD1 matches 8 bases. V was pared by 6 bases and J by 3 bases, with 9 bases of the junction left unmatched. Germline loops: CDR1 DFQATT, CDR2 SNEGSKA (reference sequence). The CDR3 totals 14 residues. CDR3 DNA: TGCAGTGCCCCTCGGACAGGGAGGGACTATGGCTACACCTTC. Amino acids: CSAPRTGRDYGYTF.